This T cell receptor beta chain was obtained from a study of shared clonotypes between healthy human individuals. Splitting of each subset's genomic DNA was done evenly across several immunoSEQ plates. How the authors handled the data: For the immunoSEQ data, sequences were junction-only without quality scores, so filtering differed. The assay was immunoSEQ multiplex PCR, and TCRdb's table has in-frame clones only and misses some. V, J and clone size reflect that table, while D and trimming were determined from the DNA. The sample lists some 1,900,000 clones; approximately 95% were seen once. The table lists this clone with a few counts. The antigen is undetermined. Naivety among CD8 cells was defined by CD45RO negativity and positive CCR7 selection, thereby excluding terminally differentiated effector memory CD45RA+ cells. The study drew its donors from healthy HIV-negative adults without recent acute infections or vaccinations.

Study-level results: The rarefaction results pointed to incomplete sorted-subset sequencing despite large depth.

The specimen was naive CD8+ T cells sorted from blood. The receptor comes from a man younger than 35 in good health.

DNA of the CDR3: TGTGCCAGCACCAGACAGGGTGGTGGGTATGGCTACACCTTC. This encodes CASTRQGGGYGYTF. This rearrangement joins TRBV9 to TRBJ1-2, with TRBD1 matching over 7 bases. CDR3 length equals 14 residues. J was trimmed by 5 bases and V by 6 bases; bases with no gene match: 10. Germline CDR1 SGDLS, CDR2 YYNGEE.